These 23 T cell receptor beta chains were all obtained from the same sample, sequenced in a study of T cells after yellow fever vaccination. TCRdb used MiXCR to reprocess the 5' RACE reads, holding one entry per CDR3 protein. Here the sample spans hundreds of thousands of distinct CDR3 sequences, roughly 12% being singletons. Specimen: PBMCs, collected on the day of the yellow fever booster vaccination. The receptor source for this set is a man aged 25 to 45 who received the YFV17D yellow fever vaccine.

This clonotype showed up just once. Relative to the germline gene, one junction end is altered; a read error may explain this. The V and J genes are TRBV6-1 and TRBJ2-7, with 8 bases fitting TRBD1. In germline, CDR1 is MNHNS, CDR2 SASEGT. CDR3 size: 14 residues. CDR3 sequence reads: CVSSRDRGPKEQYF. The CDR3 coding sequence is TGTGTCAGCAGTCGCGACAGGGGCCCCAAGGAGCAGTACTTC.

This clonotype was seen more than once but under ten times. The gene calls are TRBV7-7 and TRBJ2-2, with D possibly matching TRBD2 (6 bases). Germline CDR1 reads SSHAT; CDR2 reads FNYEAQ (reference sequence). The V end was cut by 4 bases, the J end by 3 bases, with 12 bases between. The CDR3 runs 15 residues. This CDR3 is CASSSSAGYTGELFF. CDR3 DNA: TGTGCCAGCAGCTCCTCGGCGGGGTACACCGGGGAGCTGTTTTTT.

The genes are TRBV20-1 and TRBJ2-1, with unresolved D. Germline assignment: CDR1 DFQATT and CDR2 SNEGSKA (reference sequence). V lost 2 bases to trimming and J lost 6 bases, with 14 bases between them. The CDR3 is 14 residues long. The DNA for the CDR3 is TGCAGTGCTAGAATAGGCGTCAGTGCCAATGAGCAGTTCTTC. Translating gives CSARIGVSANEQFF.

CDR3 nucleotide sequence: TGTGCCATACGGGACATTCGAAGGACTGAAGCTTTCTTT. It encodes CAIRDIRRTEAFF. The chain links TRBV10-3 to TRBJ1-1, with a tentative D call TRBD1 (6 bases). CDR1 and CDR2 (germline): ENHRY, SYGVKD. The CDR3 is 13 amino acids. V was trimmed by 9 bases and J by 5 bases, leaving 16 bases between them.

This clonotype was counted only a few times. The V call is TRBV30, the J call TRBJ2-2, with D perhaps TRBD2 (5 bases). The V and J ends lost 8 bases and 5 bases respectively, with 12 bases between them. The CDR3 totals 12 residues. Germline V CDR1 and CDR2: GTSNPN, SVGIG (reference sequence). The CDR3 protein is CAPRGETGELFF. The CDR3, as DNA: TGTGCCCCCCGGGGAGAAACCGGGGAGCTGTTTTTT. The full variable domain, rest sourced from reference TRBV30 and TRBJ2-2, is SQTIHQWPATLVQPVGSPLSLECTVEGTSNPNLYWYRQAAGRGLQLLFYSVGIGQISSEVPQNLSASRPQDRQFILSSKKLLLSDSGFYLCAPRGETGELFFGEGSRLTVL.

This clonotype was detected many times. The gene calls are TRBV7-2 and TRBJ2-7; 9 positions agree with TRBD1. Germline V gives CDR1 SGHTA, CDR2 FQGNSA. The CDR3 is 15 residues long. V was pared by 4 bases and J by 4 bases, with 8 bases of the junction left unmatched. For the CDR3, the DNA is TGTGCCAGCAGCTCCGGGACAGGGATCTATTACGAGCAGTACTTC. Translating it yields CASSSGTGIYYEQYF. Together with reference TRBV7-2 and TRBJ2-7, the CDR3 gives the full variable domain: GAGVSQSPSNKVTEKGKDVELRCDPISGHTALYWYRQSLGQGLEFLIYFQGNSAPDKSGLPSDRFSAERTGGSVSTLTIQRTQQEDSAVYLCASSSGTGIYYEQYFGPGTRLTVT.

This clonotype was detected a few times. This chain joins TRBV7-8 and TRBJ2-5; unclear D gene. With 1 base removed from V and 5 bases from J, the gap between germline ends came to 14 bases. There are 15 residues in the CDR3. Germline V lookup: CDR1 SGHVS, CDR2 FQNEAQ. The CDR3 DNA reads TGTGCCAGCAGCTTAGGGGGATTGGCCGGGGAGACCCAGTACTTC. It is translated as CASSLGGLAGETQYF.

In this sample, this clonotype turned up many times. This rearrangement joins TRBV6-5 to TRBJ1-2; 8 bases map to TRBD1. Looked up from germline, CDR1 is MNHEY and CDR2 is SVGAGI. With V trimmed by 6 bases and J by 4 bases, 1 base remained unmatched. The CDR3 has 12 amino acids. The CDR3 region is CASSGQGYGYTF. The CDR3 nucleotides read TGTGCCAGCAGCGGACAGGGCTATGGCTACACCTTC.

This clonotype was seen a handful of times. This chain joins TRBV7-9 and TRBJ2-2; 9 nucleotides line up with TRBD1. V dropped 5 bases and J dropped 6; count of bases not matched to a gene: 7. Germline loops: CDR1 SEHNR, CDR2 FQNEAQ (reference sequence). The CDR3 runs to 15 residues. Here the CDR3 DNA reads TGTGCCAGCAGCCAACAGGGGGCTTATTCCGGGGAGCTGTTTTTT. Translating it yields CASSQQGAYSGELFF.

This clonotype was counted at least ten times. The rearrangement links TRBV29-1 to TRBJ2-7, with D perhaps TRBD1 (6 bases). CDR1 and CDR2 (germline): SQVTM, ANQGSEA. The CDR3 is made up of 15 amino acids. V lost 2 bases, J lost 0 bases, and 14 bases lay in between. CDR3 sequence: CSVEQTDRNSYEQYF. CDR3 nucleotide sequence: TGCAGCGTTGAACAGACTGACAGGAACTCCTACGAGCAGTACTTC.

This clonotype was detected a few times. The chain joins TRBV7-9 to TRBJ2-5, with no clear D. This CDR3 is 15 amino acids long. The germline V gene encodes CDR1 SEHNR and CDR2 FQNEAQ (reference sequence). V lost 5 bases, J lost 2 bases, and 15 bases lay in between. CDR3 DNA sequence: TGTGCCAGCAGCACAATCAGCGTTAGACAAGAGACCCAGTACTTC. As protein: CASSTISVRQETQYF.

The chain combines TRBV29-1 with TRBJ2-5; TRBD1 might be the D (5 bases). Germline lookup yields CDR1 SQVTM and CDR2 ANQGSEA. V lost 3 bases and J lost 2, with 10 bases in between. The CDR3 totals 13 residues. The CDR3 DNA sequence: TGCAGCGTTGACTGGCAGGGACAAGAGACCCAGTACTTC. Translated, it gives CSVDWQGQETQYF.

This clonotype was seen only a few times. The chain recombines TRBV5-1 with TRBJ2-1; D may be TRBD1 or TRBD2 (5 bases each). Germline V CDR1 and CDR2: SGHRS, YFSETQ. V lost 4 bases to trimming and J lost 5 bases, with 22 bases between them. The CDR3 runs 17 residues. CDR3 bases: TGCGCCAGCAGCATCTCAGCCGGGACGGTGGCTCACAATGAGCAGTTCTTC. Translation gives CASSISAGTVAHNEQFF.

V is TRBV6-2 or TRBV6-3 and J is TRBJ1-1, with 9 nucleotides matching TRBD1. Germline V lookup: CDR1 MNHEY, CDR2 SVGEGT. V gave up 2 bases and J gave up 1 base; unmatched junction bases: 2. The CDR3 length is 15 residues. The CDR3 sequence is CASSYGGQGNTEAFF. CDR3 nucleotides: TGTGCCAGCAGTTACGGGGGACAGGGGAACACTGAAGCTTTCTTT.

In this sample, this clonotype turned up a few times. The chain's CDR3 is CSVEALAGVETQYF. DNA for the CDR3: TGCAGCGTTGAGGCTCTAGCGGGAGTTGAGACCCAGTACTTC. V gene TRBV29-1 combines with J gene TRBJ2-5; 10 nucleotides line up with TRBD2. V lost 3 bases and J lost 5; bases outside the gene matches: 6. CDR1 and CDR2 from the germline V gene are SQVTM and ANQGSEA. The length of the CDR3 is 14 residues.

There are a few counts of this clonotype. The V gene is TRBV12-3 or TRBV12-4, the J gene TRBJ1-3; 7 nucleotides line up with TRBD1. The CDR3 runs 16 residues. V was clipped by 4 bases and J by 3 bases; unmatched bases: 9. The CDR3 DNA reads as TGTGCCAGCAGTTCAGACACCGGGACAGTTGGAAACACCATATATTTT. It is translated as CASSSDTGTVGNTIYF.

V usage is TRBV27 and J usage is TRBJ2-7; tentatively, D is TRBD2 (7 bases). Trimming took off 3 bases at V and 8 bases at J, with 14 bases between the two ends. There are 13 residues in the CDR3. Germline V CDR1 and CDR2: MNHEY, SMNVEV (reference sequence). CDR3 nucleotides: TGTGCCAGCAGTTTGAGGGGGGGGCCCAAGCAGTACTTC. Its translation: CASSLRGGPKQYF.

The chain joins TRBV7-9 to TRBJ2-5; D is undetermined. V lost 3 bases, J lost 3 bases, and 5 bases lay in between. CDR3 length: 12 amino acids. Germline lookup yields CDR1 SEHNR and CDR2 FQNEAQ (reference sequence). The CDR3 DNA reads TGTGCCAGCAGCTTTGTCGAAGAGACCCAGTACTTC. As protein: CASSFVEETQYF.

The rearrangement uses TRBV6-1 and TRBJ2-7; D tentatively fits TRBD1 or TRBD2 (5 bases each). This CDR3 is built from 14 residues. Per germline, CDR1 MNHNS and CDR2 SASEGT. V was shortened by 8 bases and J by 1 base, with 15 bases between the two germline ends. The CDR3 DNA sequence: TGTGCCAGCGGGGGTAGCCGGAGATCCTACGAGCAGTACTTC. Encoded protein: CASGGSRRSYEQYF.

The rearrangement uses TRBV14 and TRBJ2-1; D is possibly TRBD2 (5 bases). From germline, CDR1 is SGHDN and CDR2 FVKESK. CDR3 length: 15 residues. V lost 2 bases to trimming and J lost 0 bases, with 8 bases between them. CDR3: CASSQPRDSYNEQFF. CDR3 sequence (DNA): TGTGCCAGCAGCCAACCACGGGACTCCTACAATGAGCAGTTCTTC. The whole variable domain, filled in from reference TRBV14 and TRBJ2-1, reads EAGVTQFPSHSVIEKGQTVTLRCDPISGHDNLYWYRRVMGKEIKFLLHFVKESKQDESGMPNNRFLAERTGGTYSTLKVQPAELEDSGVYFCASSQPRDSYNEQFFGPGTRLTVL.

CDR3 residues: CASSPGLAGEQSYNEQFF. DNA for the CDR3: TGTGCCAGCAGCCCTGGACTAGCGGGAGAACAGTCCTACAATGAGCAGTTCTTC. The rearrangement joins TRBV7-3 to TRBJ2-1; TRBD2 agrees at 13 bases. Germline CDR1 is SGHTA and CDR2 is FQGTGA. Losses at the gene ends were 5 bases for V and 1 base for J; bases not matched to a gene: 8. This CDR3 is 18 amino acids long.

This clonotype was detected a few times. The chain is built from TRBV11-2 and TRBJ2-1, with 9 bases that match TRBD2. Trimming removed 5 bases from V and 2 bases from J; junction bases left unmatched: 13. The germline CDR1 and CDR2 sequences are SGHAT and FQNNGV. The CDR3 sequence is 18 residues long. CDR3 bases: TGTGCCAGCAGCGGTGGGACCGGGCGCGGGAGGGCCTACAATGAGCAGTTCTTC. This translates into CASSGGTGRGRAYNEQFF.

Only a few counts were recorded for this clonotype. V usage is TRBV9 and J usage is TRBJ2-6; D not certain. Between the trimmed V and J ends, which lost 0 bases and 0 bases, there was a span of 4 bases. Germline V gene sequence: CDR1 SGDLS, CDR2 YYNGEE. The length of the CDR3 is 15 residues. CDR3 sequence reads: CASSVDHSGANVLTF. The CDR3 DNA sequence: TGTGCCAGCAGCGTAGACCACTCTGGGGCCAACGTCCTGACTTTC.